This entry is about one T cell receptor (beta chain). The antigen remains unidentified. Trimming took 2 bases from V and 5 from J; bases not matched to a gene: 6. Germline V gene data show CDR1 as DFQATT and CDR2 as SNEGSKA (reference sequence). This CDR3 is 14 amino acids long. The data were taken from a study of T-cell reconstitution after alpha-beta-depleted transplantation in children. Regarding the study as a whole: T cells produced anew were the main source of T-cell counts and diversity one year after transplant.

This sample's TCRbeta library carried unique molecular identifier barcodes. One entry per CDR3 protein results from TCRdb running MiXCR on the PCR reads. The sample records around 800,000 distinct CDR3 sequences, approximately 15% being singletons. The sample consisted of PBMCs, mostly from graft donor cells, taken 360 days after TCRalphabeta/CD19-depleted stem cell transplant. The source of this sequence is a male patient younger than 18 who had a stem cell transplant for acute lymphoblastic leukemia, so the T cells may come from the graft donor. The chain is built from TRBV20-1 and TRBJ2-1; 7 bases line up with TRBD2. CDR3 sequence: CSARLREDDNEQFF. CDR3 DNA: TGCAGTGCTAGACTCCGGGAGGACGACAATGAGCAGTTCTTC.